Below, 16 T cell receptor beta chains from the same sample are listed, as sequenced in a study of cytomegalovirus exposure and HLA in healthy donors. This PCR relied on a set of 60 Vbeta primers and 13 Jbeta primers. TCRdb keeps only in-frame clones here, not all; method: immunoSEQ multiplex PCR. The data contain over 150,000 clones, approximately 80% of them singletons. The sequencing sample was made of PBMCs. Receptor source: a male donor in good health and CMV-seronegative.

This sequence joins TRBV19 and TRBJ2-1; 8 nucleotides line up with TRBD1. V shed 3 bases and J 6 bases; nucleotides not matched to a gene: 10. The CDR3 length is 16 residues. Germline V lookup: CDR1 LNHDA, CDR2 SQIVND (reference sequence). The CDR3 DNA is TGTGCCAGTAGTATCTCGACAGGGGCAAATGGCAATGAGCAGTTCTTC. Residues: CASSISTGANGNEQFF. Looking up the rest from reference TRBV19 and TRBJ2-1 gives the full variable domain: DGGITQSPKYLFRKEGQNVTLSCEQNLNHDAMYWYRQDPGQGLRLIYYSQIVNDFQKGDIAEGYSVSREKKESFPLTVTSAQKNPTAFYLCASSISTGANGNEQFFGPGTRLTVL.

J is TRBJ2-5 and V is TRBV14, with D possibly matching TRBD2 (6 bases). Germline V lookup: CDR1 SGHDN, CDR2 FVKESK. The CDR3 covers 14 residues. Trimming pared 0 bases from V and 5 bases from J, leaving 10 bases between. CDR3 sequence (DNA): TGTGCCAGCAGCCAAGATCCTAGCGCGGAGACCCAGTACTTC. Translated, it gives CASSQDPSAETQYF.

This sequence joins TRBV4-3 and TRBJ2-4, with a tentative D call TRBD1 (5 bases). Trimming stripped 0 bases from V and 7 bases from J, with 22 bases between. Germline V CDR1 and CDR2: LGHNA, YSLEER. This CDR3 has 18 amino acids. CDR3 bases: TGCGCCAGCAGCCAAGATCTTGGGCAGGGCCTTCTTGGGAACATTCAGTACTTC. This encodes CASSQDLGQGLLGNIQYF.

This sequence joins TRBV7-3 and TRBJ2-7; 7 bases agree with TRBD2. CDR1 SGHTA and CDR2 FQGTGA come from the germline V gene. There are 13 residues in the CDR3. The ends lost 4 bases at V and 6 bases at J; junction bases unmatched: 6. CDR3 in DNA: TGTGCCAGCAGCTCGGTCGGCGGGGGCGAGCAGTACTTC. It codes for CASSSVGGGEQYF.

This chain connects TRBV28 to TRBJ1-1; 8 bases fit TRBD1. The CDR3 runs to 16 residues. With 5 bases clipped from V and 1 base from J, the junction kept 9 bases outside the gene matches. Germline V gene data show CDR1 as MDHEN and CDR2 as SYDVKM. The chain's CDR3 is CASSHTLGQGNTEAFF. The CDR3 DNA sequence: TGTGCCAGCAGTCATACCTTAGGACAGGGGAACACTGAAGCTTTCTTT.

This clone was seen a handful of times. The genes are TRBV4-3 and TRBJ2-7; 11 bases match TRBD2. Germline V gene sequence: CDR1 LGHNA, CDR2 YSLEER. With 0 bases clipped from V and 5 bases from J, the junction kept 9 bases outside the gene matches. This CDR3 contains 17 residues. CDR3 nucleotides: TGCGCCAGCAGCCAAGAGAGGTTGAATAGCGGGAGGGACGAGCAGTACTTC. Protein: CASSQERLNSGRDEQYF.

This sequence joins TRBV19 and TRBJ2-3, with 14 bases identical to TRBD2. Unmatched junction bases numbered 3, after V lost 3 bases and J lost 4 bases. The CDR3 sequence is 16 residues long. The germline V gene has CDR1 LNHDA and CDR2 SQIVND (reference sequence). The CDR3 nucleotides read TGTGCCAGTAGTATCAGACTAGCGGGGGGGCCAGATACGCAGTATTTT. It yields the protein CASSIRLAGGPDTQYF.

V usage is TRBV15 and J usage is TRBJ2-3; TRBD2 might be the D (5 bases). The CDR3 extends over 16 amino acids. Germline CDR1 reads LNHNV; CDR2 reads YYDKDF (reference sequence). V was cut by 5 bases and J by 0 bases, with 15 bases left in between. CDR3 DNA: TGTGCCACCAGCCGGAGGATTAGCGCTAGCACAGATACGCAGTATTTT. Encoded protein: CATSRRISASTDTQYF.

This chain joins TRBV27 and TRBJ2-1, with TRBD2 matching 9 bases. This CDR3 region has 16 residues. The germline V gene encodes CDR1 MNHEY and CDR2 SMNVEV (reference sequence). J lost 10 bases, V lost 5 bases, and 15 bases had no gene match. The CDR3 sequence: CASSPLPAGGRGEQFF. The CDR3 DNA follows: TGTGCCAGCAGTCCCCTGCCAGCGGGAGGACGGGGGGAGCAGTTCTTC.

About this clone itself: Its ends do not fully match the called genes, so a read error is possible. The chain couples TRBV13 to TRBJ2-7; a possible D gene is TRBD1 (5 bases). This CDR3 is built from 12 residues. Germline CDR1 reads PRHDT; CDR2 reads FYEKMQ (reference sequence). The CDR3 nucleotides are TGTGCCAGCAGCTACAGGACACCCGCGTCAGACTTC. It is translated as CASSYRTPASDF.

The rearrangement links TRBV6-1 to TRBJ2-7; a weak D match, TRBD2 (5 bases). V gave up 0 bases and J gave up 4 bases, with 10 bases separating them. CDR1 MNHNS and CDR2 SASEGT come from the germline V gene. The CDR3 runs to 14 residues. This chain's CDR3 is CASSEAGRGYEQYF. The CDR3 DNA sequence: TGTGCCAGCAGTGAAGCCGGCCGCGGGTACGAGCAGTACTTC.

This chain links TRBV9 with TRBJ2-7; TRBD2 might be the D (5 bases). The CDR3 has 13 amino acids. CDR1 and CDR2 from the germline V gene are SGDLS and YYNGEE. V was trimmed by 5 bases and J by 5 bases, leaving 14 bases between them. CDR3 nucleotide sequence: TGTGCCAGCAGTGACAAGTTTAGCGACGAGCAGTACTTC. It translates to CASSDKFSDEQYF.

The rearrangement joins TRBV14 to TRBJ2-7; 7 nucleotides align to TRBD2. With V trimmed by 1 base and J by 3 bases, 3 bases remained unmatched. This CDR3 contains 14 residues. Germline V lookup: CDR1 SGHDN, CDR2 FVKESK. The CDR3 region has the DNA TGTGCCAGCAGCCAAGTTGGCGGGAGCTACGAGCAGTACTTC. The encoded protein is CASSQVGGSYEQYF.

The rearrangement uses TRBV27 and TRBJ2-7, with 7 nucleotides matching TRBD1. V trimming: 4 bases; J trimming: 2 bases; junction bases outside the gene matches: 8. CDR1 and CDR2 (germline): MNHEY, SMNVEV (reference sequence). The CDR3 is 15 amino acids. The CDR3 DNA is TGTGCCAGCAGTTCGCCATACAGGGGCCCCTACGAGCAGTACTTC. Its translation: CASSSPYRGPYEQYF.

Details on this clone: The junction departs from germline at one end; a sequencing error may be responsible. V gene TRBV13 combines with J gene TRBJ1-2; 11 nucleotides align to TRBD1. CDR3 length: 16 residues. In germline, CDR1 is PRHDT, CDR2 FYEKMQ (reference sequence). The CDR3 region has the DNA TGTGCCAGCAGCTCTGGGACAGGGGGAGACCTGGATGGCTACCCCTTC. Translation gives CASSSGTGGDLDGYPF.

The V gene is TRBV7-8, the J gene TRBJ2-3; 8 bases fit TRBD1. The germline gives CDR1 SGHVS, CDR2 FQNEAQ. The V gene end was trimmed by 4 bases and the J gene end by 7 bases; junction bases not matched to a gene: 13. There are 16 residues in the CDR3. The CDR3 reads CASSSSDRVMTNTQYF. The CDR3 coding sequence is TGTGCCAGCAGCTCCTCGGACAGGGTTATGACAAATACGCAGTATTTT.